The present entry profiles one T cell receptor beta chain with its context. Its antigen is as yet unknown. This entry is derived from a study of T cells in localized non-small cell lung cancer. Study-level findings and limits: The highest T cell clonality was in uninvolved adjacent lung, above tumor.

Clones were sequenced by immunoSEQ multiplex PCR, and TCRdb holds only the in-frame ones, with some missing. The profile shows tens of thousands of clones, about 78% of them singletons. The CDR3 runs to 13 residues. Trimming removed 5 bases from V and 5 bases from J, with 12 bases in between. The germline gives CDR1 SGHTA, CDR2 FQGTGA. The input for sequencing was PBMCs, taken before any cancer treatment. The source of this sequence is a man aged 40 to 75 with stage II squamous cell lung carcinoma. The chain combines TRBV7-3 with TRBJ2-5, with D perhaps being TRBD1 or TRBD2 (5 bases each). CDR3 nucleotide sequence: TGTGCCAGCAGCCCGGGGCCCCGGGAGACCCAGTACTTC. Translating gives CASSPGPRETQYF.